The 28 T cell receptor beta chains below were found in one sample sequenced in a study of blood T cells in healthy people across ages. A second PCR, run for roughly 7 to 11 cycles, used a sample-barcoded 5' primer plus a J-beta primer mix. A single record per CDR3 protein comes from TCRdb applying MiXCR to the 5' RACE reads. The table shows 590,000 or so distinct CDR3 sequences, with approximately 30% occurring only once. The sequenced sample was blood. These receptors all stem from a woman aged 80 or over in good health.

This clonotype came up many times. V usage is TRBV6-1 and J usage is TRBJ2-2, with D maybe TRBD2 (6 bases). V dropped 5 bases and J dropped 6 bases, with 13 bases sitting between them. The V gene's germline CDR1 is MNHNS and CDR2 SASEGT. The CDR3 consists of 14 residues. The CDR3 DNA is TGTGCCAGCAGTAGGGACTGGCAGGCCGGGGAGCTGTTTTTT. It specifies CASSRDWQAGELFF.

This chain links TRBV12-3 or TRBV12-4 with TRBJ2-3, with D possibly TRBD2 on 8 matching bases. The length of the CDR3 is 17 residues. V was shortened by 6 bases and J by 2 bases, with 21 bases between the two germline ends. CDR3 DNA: TGTGCCAGCAGCAGGGGGAGAAGCGGGGGTACCACAGATACGCAGTATTTT. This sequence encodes CASSRGRSGGTTDTQYF.

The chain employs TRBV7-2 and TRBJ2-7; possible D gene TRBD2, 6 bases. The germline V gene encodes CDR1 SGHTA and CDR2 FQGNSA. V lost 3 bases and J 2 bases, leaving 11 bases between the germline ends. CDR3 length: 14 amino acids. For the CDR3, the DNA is TGTGCCAGCAGCTTCTTCCCGGGGGCCTACGAGCAGTACTTC. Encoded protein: CASSFFPGAYEQYF.

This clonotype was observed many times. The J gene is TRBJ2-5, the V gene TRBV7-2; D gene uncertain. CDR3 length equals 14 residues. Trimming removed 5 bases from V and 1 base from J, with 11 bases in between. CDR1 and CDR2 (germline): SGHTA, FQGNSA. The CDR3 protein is CASSRPGGQETQYF. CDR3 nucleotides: TGTGCCAGCAGCCGCCCGGGCGGCCAAGAGACCCAGTACTTC.

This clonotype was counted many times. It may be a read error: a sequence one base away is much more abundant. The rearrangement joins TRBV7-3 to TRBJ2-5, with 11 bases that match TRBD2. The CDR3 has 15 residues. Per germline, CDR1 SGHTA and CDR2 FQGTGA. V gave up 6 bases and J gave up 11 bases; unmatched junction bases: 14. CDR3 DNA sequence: TGTGCCAGCAGTCTTAGCGGGGGGGGCTACAATGAGCAGTACTTC. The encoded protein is CASSLSGGGYNEQYF.

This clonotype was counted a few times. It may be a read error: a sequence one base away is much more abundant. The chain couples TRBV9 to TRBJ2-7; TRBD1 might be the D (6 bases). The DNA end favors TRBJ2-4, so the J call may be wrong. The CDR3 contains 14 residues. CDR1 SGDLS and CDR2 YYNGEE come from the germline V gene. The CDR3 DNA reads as TGTGCCAGCAGCGGAGAACAGGGCCTGGACATTCAGTACTTC. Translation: CASSGEQGLDIQYF.

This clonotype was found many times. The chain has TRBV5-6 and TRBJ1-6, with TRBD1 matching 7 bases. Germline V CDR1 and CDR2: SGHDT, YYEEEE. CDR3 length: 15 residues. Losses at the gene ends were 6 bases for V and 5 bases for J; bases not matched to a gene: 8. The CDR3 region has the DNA TGTGCCAGCAACAACAGGGGTCCTAATAATTCACCCCTCCACTTT. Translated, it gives CASNNRGPNNSPLHF. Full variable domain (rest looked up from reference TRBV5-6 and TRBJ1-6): DAGVTQSPTHLIKTRGQQVTLRCSPKSGHDTVSWYQQALGQGPQFIFQYYEEEERQRGNFPDRFSGHQFPNYSSELNVNALLLGDSALYLCASNNRGPNNSPLHFGNGTRLTVT.

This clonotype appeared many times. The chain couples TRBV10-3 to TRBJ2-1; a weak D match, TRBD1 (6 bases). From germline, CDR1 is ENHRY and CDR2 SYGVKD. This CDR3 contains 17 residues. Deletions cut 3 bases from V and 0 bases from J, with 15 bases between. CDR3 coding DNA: TGTGCCATCAGTGAAAGCAGGGGTTCGACCTCCTACAATGAGCAGTTCTTC. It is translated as CAISESRGSTSYNEQFF.

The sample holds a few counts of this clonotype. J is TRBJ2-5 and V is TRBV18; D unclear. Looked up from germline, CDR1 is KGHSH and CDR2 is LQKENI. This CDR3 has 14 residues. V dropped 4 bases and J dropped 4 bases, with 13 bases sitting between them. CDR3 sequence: CASSRPPVLETQYF. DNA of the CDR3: TGTGCCAGCTCACGACCGCCGGTCCTAGAGACCCAGTACTTC.

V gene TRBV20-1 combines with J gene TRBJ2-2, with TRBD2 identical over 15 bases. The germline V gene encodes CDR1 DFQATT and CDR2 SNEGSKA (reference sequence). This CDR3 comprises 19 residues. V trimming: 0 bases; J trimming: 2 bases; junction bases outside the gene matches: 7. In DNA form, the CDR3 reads TGCAGTGCTAGAGATGCAGGACTAGCGGGGGGGCCCAACACCGGGGAGCTGTTTTTT. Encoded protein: CSARDAGLAGGPNTGELFF.

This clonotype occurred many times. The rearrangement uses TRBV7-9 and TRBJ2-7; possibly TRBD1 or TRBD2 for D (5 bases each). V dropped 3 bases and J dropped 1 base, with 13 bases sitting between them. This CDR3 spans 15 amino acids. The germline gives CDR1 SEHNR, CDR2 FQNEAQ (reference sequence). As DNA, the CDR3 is TGTGCCAGCAGCTTCGAGACGGGACGGTCCTACGAGCAGTACTTC. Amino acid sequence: CASSFETGRSYEQYF.

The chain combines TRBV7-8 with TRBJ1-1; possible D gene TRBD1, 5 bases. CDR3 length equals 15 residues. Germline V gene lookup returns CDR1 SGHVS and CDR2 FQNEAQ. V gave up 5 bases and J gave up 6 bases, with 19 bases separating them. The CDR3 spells CASSLAPSGIPEAFF. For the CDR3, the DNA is TGTGCCAGCAGCCTCGCCCCCTCAGGGATACCTGAAGCTTTCTTT. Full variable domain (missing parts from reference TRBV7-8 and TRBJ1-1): GAGVSQSPRYKVAKRGQDVALRCDPISGHVSLFWYQQALGQGPEFLTYFQNEAQLDKSGLPSDRFFAERPEGSVSTLKIQRTQQEDSAVYLCASSLAPSGIPEAFFGQGTRLTVV.

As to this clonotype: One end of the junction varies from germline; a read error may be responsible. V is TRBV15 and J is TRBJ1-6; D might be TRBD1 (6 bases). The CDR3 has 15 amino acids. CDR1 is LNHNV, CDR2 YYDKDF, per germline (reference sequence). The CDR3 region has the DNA TGTGTCACCTGCAGAGAGGACAGTGGAAATTCACCCCTCCACTTT. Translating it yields CVTCREDSGNSPLHF.

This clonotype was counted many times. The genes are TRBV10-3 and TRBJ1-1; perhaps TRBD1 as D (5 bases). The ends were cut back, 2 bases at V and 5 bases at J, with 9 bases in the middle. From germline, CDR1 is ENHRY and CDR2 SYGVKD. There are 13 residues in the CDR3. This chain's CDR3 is CAISEGRQTEAFF. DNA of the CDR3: TGTGCCATCAGTGAGGGCAGACAGACTGAAGCTTTCTTT.

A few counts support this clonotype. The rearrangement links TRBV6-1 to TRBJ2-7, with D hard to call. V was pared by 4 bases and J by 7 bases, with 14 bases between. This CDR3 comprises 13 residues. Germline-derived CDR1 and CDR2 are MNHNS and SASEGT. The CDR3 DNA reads TGTGCCAGCAGTGGGGGTAGGGAACGTGAGCAGTACTTC. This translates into CASSGGREREQYF.

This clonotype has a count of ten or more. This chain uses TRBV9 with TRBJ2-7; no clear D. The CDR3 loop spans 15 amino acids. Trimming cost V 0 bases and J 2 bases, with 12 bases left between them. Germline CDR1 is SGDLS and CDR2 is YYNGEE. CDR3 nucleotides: TGTGCCAGCAGCGTAGGGGTGGCCGGAACCTACGAGCAGTACTTC. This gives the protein CASSVGVAGTYEQYF.

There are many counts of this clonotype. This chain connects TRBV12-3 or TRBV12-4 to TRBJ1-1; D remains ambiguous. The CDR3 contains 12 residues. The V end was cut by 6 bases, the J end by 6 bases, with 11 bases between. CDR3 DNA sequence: TGTGCCAGCAGCCCCGGGAGGCCTGAAGCTTTCTTT. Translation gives CASSPGRPEAFF.

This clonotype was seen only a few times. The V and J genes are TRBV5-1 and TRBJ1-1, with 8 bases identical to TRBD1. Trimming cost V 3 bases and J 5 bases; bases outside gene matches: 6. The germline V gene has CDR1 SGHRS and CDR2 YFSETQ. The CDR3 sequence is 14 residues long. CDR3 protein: CASSWDRIGTEAFF. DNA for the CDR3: TGCGCCAGCAGCTGGGACAGGATAGGGACTGAAGCTTTCTTT.

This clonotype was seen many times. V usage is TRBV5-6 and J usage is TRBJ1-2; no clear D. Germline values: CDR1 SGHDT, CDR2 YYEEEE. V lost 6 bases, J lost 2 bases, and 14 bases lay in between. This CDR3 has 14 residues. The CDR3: CASTPLGGNYGYTF. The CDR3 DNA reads TGTGCCAGCACCCCCCTCGGAGGAAACTATGGCTACACCTTC.

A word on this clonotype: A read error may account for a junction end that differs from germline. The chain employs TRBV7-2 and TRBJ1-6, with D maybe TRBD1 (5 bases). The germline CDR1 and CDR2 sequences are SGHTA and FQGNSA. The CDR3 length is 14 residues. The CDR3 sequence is CASSWGLLNSPPHF. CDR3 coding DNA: TGTGCCAGCAGCTGGGGACTGCTCAATTCACCCCCCCACTTT.

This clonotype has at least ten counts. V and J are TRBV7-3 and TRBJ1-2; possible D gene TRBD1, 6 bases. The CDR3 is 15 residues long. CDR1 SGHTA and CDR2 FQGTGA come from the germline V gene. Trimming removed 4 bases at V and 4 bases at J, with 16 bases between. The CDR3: CASSSQPGHRYGYTF. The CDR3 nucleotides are TGTGCCAGCAGCTCGCAACCGGGACACCGCTATGGCTACACCTTC. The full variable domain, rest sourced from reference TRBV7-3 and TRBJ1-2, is GAGVSQTPSNKVTEKGKYVELRCDPISGHTALYWYRQSLGQGPEFLIYFQGTGAADDSGLPNDRFFAVRPEGSVSTLKIQRTERGDSAVYLCASSSQPGHRYGYTFGSGTRLTVV.

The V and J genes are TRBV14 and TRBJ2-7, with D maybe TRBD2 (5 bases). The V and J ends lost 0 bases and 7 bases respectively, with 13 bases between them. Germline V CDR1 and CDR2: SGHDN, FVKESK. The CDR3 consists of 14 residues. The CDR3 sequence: CASSQDVVLAEQYF. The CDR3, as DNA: TGTGCCAGCAGCCAAGATGTCGTCTTAGCGGAGCAGTACTTC.

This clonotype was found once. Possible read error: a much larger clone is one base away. CDR3 in amino acids: CASSYDRGGLTEQYF. The CDR3 nucleotides read TGTGCCAGCAGTTACGACAGGGGGGGTCTCACCGAGCAGTACTTC. The V call is TRBV6-2 or TRBV6-3, the J call TRBJ2-7; TRBD1 matches at 9 bases. The J segment lost 6 bases and the V segment lost 2 bases, leaving 8 bases of the junction unmatched. Germline assignment: CDR1 MNHEY and CDR2 SVGEGT. The CDR3 totals 15 residues.

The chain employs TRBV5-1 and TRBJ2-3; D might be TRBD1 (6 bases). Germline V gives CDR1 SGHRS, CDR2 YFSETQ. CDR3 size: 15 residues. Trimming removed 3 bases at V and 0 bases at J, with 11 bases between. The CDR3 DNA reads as TGCGCCAGCAGCTCTGGACAGACTAGCACAGATACGCAGTATTTT. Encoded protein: CASSSGQTSTDTQYF.

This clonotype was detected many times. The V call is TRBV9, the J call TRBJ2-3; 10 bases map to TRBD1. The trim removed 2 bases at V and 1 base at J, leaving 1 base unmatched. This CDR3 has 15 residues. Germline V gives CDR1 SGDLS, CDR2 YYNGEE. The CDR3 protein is CASSVGQGGTDTQYF. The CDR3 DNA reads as TGTGCCAGCAGCGTCGGACAGGGGGGCACAGATACGCAGTATTTT.

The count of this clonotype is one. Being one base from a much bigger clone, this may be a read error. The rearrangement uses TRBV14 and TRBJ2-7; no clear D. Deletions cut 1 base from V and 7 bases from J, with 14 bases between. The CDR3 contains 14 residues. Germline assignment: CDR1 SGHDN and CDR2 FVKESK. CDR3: CASSQGIGWSEQYF. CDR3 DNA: TGTGCCAGCAGCCAAGGGATAGGATGGAGTGAGCAGTACTTC. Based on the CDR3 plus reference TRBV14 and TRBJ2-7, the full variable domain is EAGVTQFPSHSVIEKGQTVTLRCDPISGHDNLYWYRRVMGKEIKFLLHFVKESKQDESGMPNNRFLAERTGGTYSTLKVQPAELEDSGVYFCASSQGIGWSEQYFGPGTRLTVT.

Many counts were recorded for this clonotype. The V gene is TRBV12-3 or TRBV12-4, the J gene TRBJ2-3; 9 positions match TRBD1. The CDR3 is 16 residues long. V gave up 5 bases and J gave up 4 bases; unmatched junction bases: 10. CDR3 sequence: CASSPLGGQGPDTQYF. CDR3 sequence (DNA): TGTGCCAGCAGTCCCTTGGGGGGACAGGGACCAGATACGCAGTATTTT.

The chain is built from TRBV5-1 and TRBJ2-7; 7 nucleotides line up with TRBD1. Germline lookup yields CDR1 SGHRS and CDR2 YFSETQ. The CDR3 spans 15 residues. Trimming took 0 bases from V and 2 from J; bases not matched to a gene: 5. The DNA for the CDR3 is TGCGCCAGCAGCTTGGGTACAGGGGAAACCTACGAGCAGTACTTC. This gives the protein CASSLGTGETYEQYF.